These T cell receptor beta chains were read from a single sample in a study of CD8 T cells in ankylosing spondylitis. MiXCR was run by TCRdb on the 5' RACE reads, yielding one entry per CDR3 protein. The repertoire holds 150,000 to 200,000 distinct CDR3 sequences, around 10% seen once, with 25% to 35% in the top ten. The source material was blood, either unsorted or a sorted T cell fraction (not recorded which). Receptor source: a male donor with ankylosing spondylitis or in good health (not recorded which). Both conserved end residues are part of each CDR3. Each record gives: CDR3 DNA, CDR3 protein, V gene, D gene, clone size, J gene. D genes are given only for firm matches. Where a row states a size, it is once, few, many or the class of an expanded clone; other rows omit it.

cdr3_nt: TGTGCCAGCAGTTACCGACACTTTGCCGAGGCCCCGCCCCAGCATTTT
cdr3_aa: CASSYRHFAEAPPQHF
v_call: TRBV6-5
d_call: .
clone_size: .
j_call: TRBJ1-5

cdr3_nt: TGTGCCAGCAGTCCCGGGACAGGGGGGGTGAATGAGCAGTTCTTC
cdr3_aa: CASSPGTGGVNEQFF
v_call: TRBV2
d_call: TRBD1
clone_size: many
j_call: TRBJ2-1

cdr3_nt: TGTGCCAGCAGCCAAGACGGGTCGTGCAGGATAAAGTATTTATACTACGAGCAGTACTTC
cdr3_aa: CASSQDGSCRIKYLYYEQYF
v_call: TRBV3-1
d_call: .
clone_size: many
j_call: TRBJ2-7

cdr3_nt: TGCGCCAGCAGCCCCGGTTACCGAGGTGAAAAACTGTTTTTT
cdr3_aa: CASSPGYRGEKLFF
v_call: TRBV4-3
d_call: .
clone_size: many
j_call: TRBJ1-4

cdr3_nt: TGTGCCAGCCAGACTAGCGGGGGATTGACCTACAATGAGCAGTTCTTC
cdr3_aa: CASQTSGGLTYNEQFF
v_call: TRBV28
d_call: TRBD2
clone_size: many
j_call: TRBJ2-1

cdr3_nt: TGTGCCAGCAGCTTAGAGGCGGGGGCCGCCTACGAGCAGTACTTC
cdr3_aa: CASSLEAGAAYEQYF
v_call: TRBV7-2
d_call: .
clone_size: many
j_call: TRBJ2-7

cdr3_nt: TGTGCCAGCAGTTACTCGATTACAGCGGGGGCCTACAATGAGCAGTTCTTC
cdr3_aa: CASSYSITAGAYNEQFF
v_call: TRBV6-5
d_call: TRBD2
clone_size: many
j_call: TRBJ2-1

cdr3_nt: TGTGCCAGCAGCCAAGAGGGGCAGGGGGTTTCCTACAATGAGCAGTTCTTC
cdr3_aa: CASSQEGQGVSYNEQFF
v_call: TRBV4-2
d_call: TRBD1
clone_size: few
j_call: TRBJ2-1

cdr3_nt: TGTGCCAGCAGTTTTGGGTTCGAGGGTCCAGATACGCAGTATTTT
cdr3_aa: CASSFGFEGPDTQYF
v_call: TRBV12-3/TRBV12-4
d_call: .
clone_size: many
j_call: TRBJ2-3

cdr3_nt: TGTGCCAGCCGAGGCGCCGGGACAGGGAACTATGGCTACACCTTC
cdr3_aa: CASRGAGTGNYGYTF
v_call: TRBV4-2
d_call: TRBD1
clone_size: many
j_call: TRBJ1-2

cdr3_nt: TGTGCCAGCTCTCGGGGACAGGGGACGAACACTGAAGCTTTCTTT
cdr3_aa: CASSRGQGTNTEAFF
v_call: TRBV18
d_call: TRBD1
clone_size: many
j_call: TRBJ1-1

cdr3_nt: TGTGCCAGCAGTTATTTAATCGTAGCTGAAGCTTTCTTT
cdr3_aa: CASSYLIVAEAFF
v_call: TRBV6-6
d_call: .
clone_size: many
j_call: TRBJ1-1

cdr3_nt: TGTGCCAGCAGTAACCGACTAGCTAGCACAGATACGCAGTATTTT
cdr3_aa: CASSNRLASTDTQYF
v_call: TRBV12-3/TRBV12-4
d_call: TRBD2
clone_size: few
j_call: TRBJ2-3

cdr3_nt: TGCGCCAGCAGCCAGGGACAGGGGGCGGACGGCTACACCTTC
cdr3_aa: CASSQGQGADGYTF
v_call: TRBV5-1
d_call: TRBD1
clone_size: many
j_call: TRBJ1-2

cdr3_nt: TGTGCCAGCGGGCGGGACAGGAACACTGAAGCTTTCTTT
cdr3_aa: CASGRDRNTEAFF
v_call: TRBV12-3/TRBV12-4
d_call: TRBD1
clone_size: many
j_call: TRBJ1-1

cdr3_nt: TGTGCCAGCAGGCTATCGAACAGGGACGCTGGCTACACCTTC
cdr3_aa: CASRLSNRDAGYTF
v_call: TRBV3-1
d_call: .
clone_size: many
j_call: TRBJ1-2

cdr3_nt: TGCGCCAGCAGCTCGGGGGACAGGGTAGAGCAGTTCTTC
cdr3_aa: CASSSGDRVEQFF
v_call: TRBV5-1
d_call: TRBD1
clone_size: many
j_call: TRBJ2-1

cdr3_nt: TGTGCCAGCAGCTTAGACCCAAACAATGAGCAGTTCTTC
cdr3_aa: CASSLDPNNEQFF
v_call: TRBV7-8
d_call: .
clone_size: few
j_call: TRBJ2-1

cdr3_nt: TGTGCCAGCAGCCCCCTGAGGGCCACCACCCATGCCCCGTTCTTC
cdr3_aa: CASSPLRATTHAPFF
v_call: TRBV11-2
d_call: .
clone_size: .
j_call: TRBJ2-1

cdr3_nt: TGTGCCACCAGTGACCCTAGTGGCTTAGGCCTTTACAATGAGCAGTTCTTC
cdr3_aa: CATSDPSGLGLYNEQFF
v_call: TRBV24-1
d_call: .
clone_size: few
j_call: TRBJ2-1

cdr3_nt: TGTGCCAGCAGTTACGACGTGAAGGGTTACGAGCAGTACTTC
cdr3_aa: CASSYDVKGYEQYF
v_call: TRBV6-2/TRBV6-3
d_call: .
clone_size: many
j_call: TRBJ2-7

cdr3_nt: TGCGCCAGCAGCTTGGAGACTAGCGGGAGGGCCAATGAGCAGTTCTTC
cdr3_aa: CASSLETSGRANEQFF
v_call: TRBV5-1
d_call: TRBD2
clone_size: .
j_call: TRBJ2-1

cdr3_nt: TGTGCCATCAGGGGGGGACAGGGAACAGATACGCAGTATTTT
cdr3_aa: CAIRGGQGTDTQYF
v_call: TRBV10-3
d_call: TRBD1
clone_size: many
j_call: TRBJ2-3

cdr3_nt: TGCAGCGTCCTACCGGGGGGCGCGAGCACTGAAGCTTTCTTT
cdr3_aa: CSVLPGGASTEAFF
v_call: TRBV29-1
d_call: .
clone_size: many
j_call: TRBJ1-1

cdr3_nt: TGTGCCAGCAGCCCCGGGACTAGCGGTACAAACATTCAGTACTTC
cdr3_aa: CASSPGTSGTNIQYF
v_call: TRBV11-2
d_call: TRBD2
clone_size: .
j_call: TRBJ2-4

cdr3_nt: TGCGCCAGCAGTCAATGGACAGGGAGCACAGATACGCAGTATTTT
cdr3_aa: CASSQWTGSTDTQYF
v_call: TRBV5-1
d_call: TRBD1
clone_size: many
j_call: TRBJ2-3

cdr3_nt: TGCAGCGTTGTGCGGCAATCGACTGCGAACACTGAAGCTTTCTTT
cdr3_aa: CSVVRQSTANTEAFF
v_call: TRBV29-1
d_call: .
clone_size: few
j_call: TRBJ1-1

cdr3_nt: TGCAGTGCCCTGGGGTTTGGCGGGGAGCTGTTTTTT
cdr3_aa: CSALGFGGELFF
v_call: TRBV20-1
d_call: .
clone_size: few
j_call: TRBJ2-2

cdr3_nt: TGTGCCAGCAGCTTAGGTACCGACAGGGGTCGTTACGAGCAGTACTTC
cdr3_aa: CASSLGTDRGRYEQYF
v_call: TRBV7-2
d_call: TRBD1
clone_size: few
j_call: TRBJ2-7

cdr3_nt: TGCAGCGTGAAAGGAGTGGGGACCCTTACAGACAATGAGCAGTTCTTC
cdr3_aa: CSVKGVGTLTDNEQFF
v_call: TRBV29-1
d_call: .
clone_size: .
j_call: TRBJ2-1

cdr3_nt: TGTGCCAGCAGTCCGGTGGCAGGGTCTAGCAATGAGCAGTTCTTC
cdr3_aa: CASSPVAGSSNEQFF
v_call: TRBV12-3/TRBV12-4
d_call: .
clone_size: many
j_call: TRBJ2-1

cdr3_nt: TGTGCCAGCAGCCAAGGGACTAGCGGGATGTCAGATACGCAGTATTTT
cdr3_aa: CASSQGTSGMSDTQYF
v_call: TRBV4-2
d_call: TRBD2
clone_size: many
j_call: TRBJ2-3